Listed here is a single TCR beta chain. What this receptor recognizes is not known. Per-base quality was not reported, and no clone a single base away is much larger than it. With the immunoSEQ assay, which is a bias-controlled multiplex PCR relying on V- and J-specific primers, TCR beta CDR3 regions were amplified from genomic DNA. A proprietary barcode and Illumina adapter sequences were added to the CDR3 amplicons in a second PCR step. CDR3 libraries were sequenced on an Illumina MiSeq instrument. Under the source paper's analysis protocol: Export and quality control were handled in immunoSEQ Analyzer 3.0, while downstream analyses relied on R Bioconductor and Immunarch. Only productive rearrangements within the normalized downsampled data set were used in the calculation of repertoire metrics. Pathologically expanded clonotypes were defined as those larger than 5 templates in the normalized cohort. The Inverse Simpson Index was used to measure repertoire diversity. To capture all clonotypes, the CMV-specificity analyses were run on the non-normalized data set. What TCRdb holds here is the immuneACCESS table cut down to in-frame rearrangements. Part of the clones is not present; checked against another copy, under half of the missing clones reflect an unresolved V gene, and the others are unexplained. V, J and clone size are taken as reported in that table, and D and trimming were inferred from the DNA itself. The sample table contains about 36,000 clones; only one count was recorded for 80% to 90% of them. The ten largest clonotypes hold 1.5% to 2% of the sample.

This specimen comes from a study of T cell clonotyping in hematopoietic cell transplantation (dated by TCRdb to the early 2020s). Background on the whole study: A total of 135 blood samples were collected in the study from 35 to 45 consecutive transplant recipients and their related donors. Recruitment of patients was conducted between late 2015 and January 2017, and follow-up was continued until late 2020 or death. Broader findings and caveats from the paper: Sample size was limited, and cells were not sorted, so CD4 and CD8 repertoire contributions could not be separated. Donor and pretransplant recipient Inverse Simpson Index values predicted broader posttransplant TCR repertoire diversity. A decrease in recipient TCR diversity was observed after transplant, and a progressive increase in pathologically expanded clonotypes was seen from day 30 to day 180. Overlap with donor repertoires was found for only a small fraction of recipient repertoires, with over 95% found to appear de novo at the given depth.

The germline V gene (reference sequence) sets CDR1 to LNHDA and CDR2 to SQIVND. Between the V and J ends, shortened by 6 bases and 4 bases respectively, the junction contains 7 bases. The CDR3 has 12 amino acids, counting the end cysteine and phenylalanine. The DNA shown is the 36-base CDR3, in frame from base 1. Blood samples for TCR beta sequencing were given by related transplant donors. Nuclei Lysis Solution was used to extract genomic DNA from fresh or cryopreserved unfractionated peripheral blood mononuclear cells. This TCR derives from a woman between 40 and 55 years old in good health. Some clones in this sample may be carry-over from other donors' samples. The sequenced sample was peripheral blood mononuclear cells. The chain joins TRBV19 to TRBJ1-3, with the D gene uncertain. The sequence in DNA is TGTGCCAGTAGCAGACGAGGAAACACCATATATTTT. It translates to CASSRRGNTIYF. With the portions outside the CDR3 filled from the reference TRBV19 and TRBJ1-3 genes, the complete variable region becomes DGGITQSPKYLFRKEGQNVTLSCEQNLNHDAMYWYRQDPGQGLRLIYYSQIVNDFQKGDIAEGYSVSREKKESFPLTVTSAQKNPTAFYLCASSRRGNTIYFGEGSWLTVV.